This entry is about one T cell receptor (beta chain). The authors' processing: Scientists estimated how many nucleated cells there were by amplifying reference gene primers. The table came from immunoSEQ multiplex PCR; TCRdb's copy has only in-frame clones and leaves some out. The V and J calls and clone size were taken over from that table, and D and trimming were inferred from the DNA. Of more than 95,000 clones in the sample, about 75% were seen once. This CDR3 is built from 14 residues. V lost 2 bases to trimming and J lost 1 base, with 11 bases between them. Germline loops: CDR1 GTSNPN, CDR2 SVGIG (reference sequence). The record originates from a study of blood T cell repertoires in COVID-19. Looking at the study overall: COVID-19 samples collected from the United States, Italy and Spain covered acute and convalescent phases. Sample material is recorded as cDNA or gDNA derived from T cells, B-cell-depleted T cells, or PBMCs.

V is TRBV30 and J is TRBJ2-5; D might be TRBD2 (5 bases). The TCR was taken from an older woman with acute or convalescent COVID-19. The sequencing sample was made of peripheral blood. The CDR3 sequence: CAWSSSYTQETQYF. The DNA of the CDR3 is TGTGCCTGGAGTTCTAGCTACACCCAAGAGACCCAGTACTTC.